The 8 T cell receptor beta chains listed next were all sequenced from one sample in a study of blood T cell repertoires in COVID-19. Profiling relied on immunoSEQ multiplex PCR, and the TCRdb table lists in-frame clones only, not all of them. The repertoire includes some 350,000 clones, approximately 84% of them detected once, and 2.5% to 3.5% sits in the top ten. Sequencing used PBMCs or T cells enriched from blood (not recorded which). These receptors all come from a woman in her 30s who had recovered from COVID-19.

V gene TRBV10-2 combines with J gene TRBJ2-2; TRBD2 agrees at 9 bases. Germline trimming cut 8 bases from V and 6 bases from J; bases unmatched to any gene: 4. The CDR3 has 13 amino acids. The germline gives CDR1 WSHSY, CDR2 SAAADI. CDR3 nucleotide sequence: TGCGCCAGCCACATAGCGGGGGCCGGGGAGCTGTTTTTT. The encoded protein is CASHIAGAGELFF.

This clone was detected only a few times. The chain has TRBV27 and TRBJ2-1; 8 nucleotides line up with TRBD2. The J segment lost 4 bases and the V segment lost 0 bases, leaving 8 bases of the junction unmatched. The CDR3 loop spans 17 amino acids. Germline values: CDR1 MNHEY, CDR2 SMNVEV (reference sequence). Here the CDR3 DNA reads TGTGCCAGCAGTTTATCGGGTAGCGGGGCCAAATACAATGAGCAGTTCTTC. It specifies CASSLSGSGAKYNEQFF.

This clone was seen a single time. The chain is built from TRBV11-2 and TRBJ2-7; the match to TRBD2 covers 10 bases. V shed 5 bases and J 13 bases; nucleotides not matched to a gene: 11. Germline V lookup: CDR1 SGHAT, CDR2 FQNNGV. The CDR3 spans 13 residues. CDR3 bases: TGTGCCAGCAGCCCAACCGGTAGCGGGAGGCTCTACTTC. Translating gives CASSPTGSGRLYF. The whole variable domain, filled in from reference TRBV11-2 and TRBJ2-7, reads EAGVAQSPRYKIIEKRQSVAFWCNPISGHATLYWYQQILGQGPKLLIQFQNNGVVDDSQLPKDRFSAERLKGVDSTLKIQPAKLEDSAVYLCASSPTGSGRLYFGPGTRLTVT.

The chain recombines TRBV28 with TRBJ2-7, with D perhaps matching TRBD2 (6 bases). The CDR3 covers 15 residues. Germline CDR1 is MDHEN and CDR2 is SYDVKM. V was cut by 5 bases and J by 3 bases, with 17 bases left in between. CDR3 nucleotides: TGTGCCAGCAGTAATAGGCGGGATCTTAACTACGAGCAGTACTTC. Translating gives CASSNRRDLNYEQYF.

This sequence joins TRBV7-9 and TRBJ2-7; perhaps TRBD1 as D (5 bases). The CDR3 is made up of 14 amino acids. From germline, CDR1 is SEHNR and CDR2 FQNEAQ (reference sequence). V was cut by 5 bases and J by 3 bases, with 14 bases left in between. CDR3: CASSPSSTDYEQYF. CDR3 sequence (DNA): TGTGCCAGCAGCCCCTCCTCGACAGACTACGAGCAGTACTTC.

The CDR3 DNA is TGTGCCAGTAGTATAGCCCGGGACAGGGGAGGCAATGAGCAGTTCTTC. Amino acids: CASSIARDRGGNEQFF. The chain is built from TRBV19 and TRBJ2-1; 10 nucleotides match TRBD1. The CDR3 has 16 residues. J was trimmed by 6 bases and V by 1 base; bases with no gene match: 6. Germline V gene lookup returns CDR1 LNHDA and CDR2 SQIVND (reference sequence).

The genes are TRBV7-8 and TRBJ2-1, with 8 bases lining up with TRBD2. The germline V gene has CDR1 SGHVS and CDR2 FQNEAQ. This CDR3 is 13 amino acids long. The junction had 3 bases not matched to a gene; V was cut back by 6 bases and J by 5 bases. The CDR3 nucleotides are TGTGCCAGCAGGCCGACTAGCGACAATGAGCAGTTCTTC. Protein: CASRPTSDNEQFF. The full variable domain, rest sourced from reference TRBV7-8 and TRBJ2-1, is GAGVSQSPRYKVAKRGQDVALRCDPISGHVSLFWYQQALGQGPEFLTYFQNEAQLDKSGLPSDRFFAERPEGSVSTLKIQRTQQEDSAVYLCASRPTSDNEQFFGPGTRLTVL.

This clone was observed a single time. The chain links TRBV18 to TRBJ2-3; 11 bases agree with TRBD1. The CDR3 contains 15 residues. Germline V CDR1 and CDR2: KGHSH, LQKENI. The junction had 3 bases not matched to a gene; V was cut back by 3 bases and J by 4 bases. CDR3 in amino acids: CASSPGQGGSDTQYF. CDR3 DNA: TGTGCCAGCTCACCGGGACAGGGGGGATCAGATACGCAGTATTTT.